This T cell receptor (beta chain) was identified during a study of blood T cell repertoires in COVID-19. Here immunoSEQ multiplex PCR was the method, and the copy in TCRdb shows in-frame clones only, minus some. The data show about 75,000 clones, 79% seen once. This CDR3 is built from 15 residues. V lost 1 base and J lost 7; bases outside the gene matches: 9. Germline values: CDR1 LGHDT, CDR2 YNNKEL (reference sequence). The chain links TRBV3-1 (or the pseudogene TRBV3-2) to TRBJ2-5; 7 bases are shared with TRBD2. Material: peripheral blood. This receptor was obtained from a woman aged 80 or over with active or convalescent COVID-19. The CDR3 loop is CASSQVLGREGTQYF. The CDR3 bases are TGTGCCAGCAGCCAAGTTCTGGGTAGGGAGGGGACCCAGTACTTC.